This T cell receptor beta chain was documented in a study of blood T cell repertoires in COVID-19. Whole-study context: COVID-19 samples from acute and convalescent phases originated in the United States, Italy and Spain.

The junction had 9 bases not matched to a gene; V was cut back by 10 bases and J by 0 bases. The length of the CDR3 is 14 residues. Germline-derived CDR1 and CDR2 are WSHSY and SAAADI. Authors' methods: By means of reference gene primer amplification, nucleated cell counts were estimated. TCRdb's copy holds only in-frame clones and misses some; the assay was immunoSEQ multiplex PCR. The DNA was the basis for D and trimming; V, J and clone size are from that table. The sample lists around 380,000 clones, over 65% occurring once. This clone was counted between two and nine times. This TCR was recovered from a human donor with acute or convalescent COVID-19. The donor label of this sample is uncertain. Sequenced: peripheral blood. This sequence joins TRBV10-2 and TRBJ2-7; 7 bases are shared with TRBD2. The CDR3 sequence is CATRIAGTSYEQYF. In nucleotides, the CDR3 is TGCGCCACCAGGATAGCGGGTACCTCCTACGAGCAGTACTTC.